This T cell receptor (beta chain) was identified during a study of OX40 agonist ivuxolimab in advanced cancers. The CDR3 is made up of 16 amino acids. In germline, CDR1 is LGHNA, CDR2 YSLEER. Trimming stripped 1 base from V and 6 bases from J, with 15 bases between. The repertoire was sequenced with immunoSEQ multiplex PCR; TCRdb's copy has only in-frame clones and lacks some. The sample has nearly 110,000 clones, less than 95% seen once. This receptor was taken from an adult with an advanced solid tumor such as melanoma, head and neck, liver or kidney cancer. The source material was CD4+ or CD8+ T cells sorted from blood, sampled in a trial of the OX40 agonist ivuxolimab. The rearrangement links TRBV4-3 to TRBJ2-2, with D hard to call. The CDR3 reads CASSQGKGGRAGELFF. Written as DNA, the CDR3 is TGCGCCAGCAGCCAAGGAAAGGGCGGCCGCGCCGGGGAGCTGTTTTTT.